The entry that follows covers one T cell receptor beta chain sequence. A far more abundant clone sits one base away, making this likely a read error. Genomic DNA, for the unsorted samples, came from about 90 million PBMCs. This sample stems from a study of shared clonotypes between healthy human individuals. The authors sequenced unsorted PBMC DNA on ten immunoSEQ deep assay plates. Clones were read by immunoSEQ multiplex PCR, and TCRdb kept only the in-frame ones, dropping some. This sample yields around 500,000 clones, of which roughly 80% are seen a single time; roughly 13% belongs to the top ten. This TCR derives from a woman aged 40-49 years in good health. Some clones in this sample may be carry-over from other donors' samples. Input material: PBMCs.

The CDR3 region is CASSTVQGGQYF. The CDR3, as DNA: TGTGCCAGCAGTACCGTACAGGGGGGACAGTACTTC. The chain combines TRBV6-6 with TRBJ2-7; 8 bases match TRBD1. The J segment lost 10 bases and the V segment lost 5 bases, leaving 7 bases of the junction unmatched. Germline V CDR1 and CDR2: MNHNY, SVGAGI (reference sequence). The CDR3 consists of 12 residues.